The 14 T cell receptor beta chains reported below all come from one sample, sequenced in a study of T cell responses to AZD1222 COVID-19 vaccine (dated by TCRdb to the early 2020s). Library method: the immunoSEQ multiplex PCR assay. What TCRdb holds here is the immuneACCESS table cut down to in-frame rearrangements. Part of the clones is not present; checked against another copy, under half of the missing clones reflect an unresolved V gene, and the others are unexplained. Counted in this sample were 150,000 or so clones; less than 95% of them appeared once. Of the sample, about 4.5% falls within the top ten clones. Read against the paper, the sample's time point label means: baseline before first vaccination. Sequenced here: peripheral blood, sampled on day 0 of AZD1222 vaccination. These receptors originate from an adult in good health.

The chain is built from TRBV11-3 and TRBJ2-7; perhaps TRBD1 as D (6 bases). V dropped 3 bases and J dropped 2 bases, with 8 bases sitting between them. The CDR3 is 13 residues long. Germline V gives CDR1 SGHNT, CDR2 YENEEA. CDR3 nucleotide sequence: TGTGCCAGCAGCTTCCAGGGGACCTACGAGCAGTACTTC. Amino acids: CASSFQGTYEQYF.

This rearrangement joins TRBV4-2 to TRBJ2-1; possible D gene TRBD2, 6 bases. This CDR3 contains 18 residues. With 0 bases removed from V and 5 bases from J, the gap between germline ends came to 20 bases. CDR1 is LGHNA and CDR2 is YNFKEQ in the germline V gene. The CDR3 DNA sequence: TGTGCCAGCAGCCAAGATTTTCGGGGACTCGGCCTCAACAATGAGCAGTTCTTC. It specifies CASSQDFRGLGLNNEQFF.

The chain joins TRBV7-3 to TRBJ2-3, with D hard to call. Germline lookup yields CDR1 SGHTA and CDR2 FQGTGA. Trimming took off 8 bases at V and 2 bases at J, with 17 bases between the two ends. This CDR3 region has 15 residues. The CDR3 region has the DNA TGTGCCAGCTCCCCGGCAGGAAGAACCACAGATACGCAGTATTTT. Translated: CASSPAGRTTDTQYF.

For the CDR3, the DNA is TGTGCCAGCTCAGCAGGGGAGTCAGGAAACACCATATATTTT. Translation: CASSAGESGNTIYF. The chain joins TRBV18 to TRBJ1-3; tentatively, D is TRBD1 (6 bases). Germline loops: CDR1 KGHSH, CDR2 LQKENI. The V gene lost 5 bases and the J gene lost 4 bases, with 12 bases spanning the gap. The CDR3 is 14 residues long.

This rearrangement joins TRBV6-6 to TRBJ2-7, with TRBD2 identical over 16 bases. With 5 bases clipped from V and 6 bases from J, the junction kept 7 bases outside the gene matches. Per the germline V gene, CDR1 is MNHNY and CDR2 is SVGAGI (reference sequence). The CDR3 contains 16 residues. This CDR3 reads CASSKGLAGGPLEQYF. The CDR3 region has the DNA TGTGCCAGCAGTAAGGGACTAGCGGGAGGGCCCCTCGAGCAGTACTTC.

The chain joins TRBV7-2 to TRBJ1-4, with 8 bases lining up with TRBD1. J gave up 8 bases and V 6 bases, and 5 bases lay outside the gene matches. Germline-derived CDR1 and CDR2 are SGHTA and FQGNSA. This CDR3 region has 13 residues. The CDR3 DNA follows: TGTGCCAGCAGAGACAGGGGAAAGGAAAAACTGTTTTTT. This sequence encodes CASRDRGKEKLFF.

V and J are TRBV5-1 and TRBJ2-3; D unclear. Germline CDR1 and CDR2: SGHRS and YFSETQ. The V end lost 4 bases, the J end lost 0 bases, and 6 bases lay between the germline ends. This CDR3 has 13 residues. CDR3 nucleotide sequence: TGCGCCAGCAGCGGCTGGAGCACAGATACGCAGTATTTT. It specifies CASSGWSTDTQYF.

The chain is built from TRBV6-5 and TRBJ1-1; D unresolved. The CDR3 is 12 amino acids. Trimming stripped 7 bases from V and 1 base from J, with 7 bases between. Per germline, CDR1 MNHEY and CDR2 SVGAGI. The CDR3 DNA follows: TGTGCCAGCATCCTAGGGAACACTGAAGCTTTCTTT. Protein product: CASILGNTEAFF.

DNA of the CDR3: TGTGCCAGCAGCGGGGCAGGAGGGTCCTATAATTCACCCCTCCACTTT. Its protein product is CASSGAGGSYNSPLHF. This chain joins TRBV9 and TRBJ1-6; no firm D call. The germline V gene encodes CDR1 SGDLS and CDR2 YYNGEE. The CDR3 is made up of 16 amino acids. V was trimmed by 3 bases and J by 1 base, leaving 11 bases between them.

The chain uses TRBV4-3 and TRBJ2-3; D is possibly TRBD2 (6 bases). V dropped 2 bases and J dropped 6 bases, with 15 bases sitting between them. From germline, CDR1 is LGHNA and CDR2 YSLEER. This CDR3 is 15 amino acids long. CDR3 region: CASSQQGGTWDTQYF. CDR3 bases: TGCGCCAGCAGCCAACAGGGCGGGACTTGGGATACGCAGTATTTT.

This sequence joins TRBV4-1 and TRBJ2-1; D is ambiguous. The V end was cut by 1 base, the J end by 12 bases, with 10 bases between. Germline V gene sequence: CDR1 MGHRA, CDR2 YSYEKL. CDR3 length: 12 amino acids. The CDR3 DNA reads as TGCGCCAGCAGCCAAGGATCCAGTGTGCAGTTCTTC. Protein: CASSQGSSVQFF.

The chain carries TRBV5-1 and TRBJ1-1, with D perhaps TRBD1 (5 bases). Deletions cut 3 bases from V and 6 bases from J, with 12 bases between. From germline, CDR1 is SGHRS and CDR2 YFSETQ. The CDR3 totals 13 residues. The CDR3 bases are TGCGCCAGCAGCTCACAGGTGACTTCTGAAGCTTTCTTT. Its protein product is CASSSQVTSEAFF.

The genes are TRBV19 and TRBJ2-3, with TRBD1 matching 9 bases. The CDR3 loop spans 18 amino acids. Germline CDR1 is LNHDA and CDR2 is SQIVND (reference sequence). Trimming cost V 4 bases and J 2 bases; bases outside gene matches: 13. The CDR3 DNA sequence: TGTGCCAGTAGTACGGGACAGGGAAAAGGAGATATCACAGATACGCAGTATTTT. Protein sequence: CASSTGQGKGDITDTQYF.

The chain uses TRBV9 and TRBJ1-2; a weak D match, TRBD1 (6 bases). V lost 4 bases and J lost 8, with 18 bases in between. This CDR3 is 14 amino acids long. Germline CDR1 is SGDLS and CDR2 is YYNGEE. The CDR3 nucleotides are TGTGCCAGCAGCCCTTCCGGGGGCCCTGAAGGCTACACCTTC. As protein: CASSPSGGPEGYTF.